The next 7 T cell receptor beta chains were all read from a single sample in a study of T cell changes during pregnancy in multiple sclerosis. Some clones are missing from TCRdb's copy, which holds only in-frame ones; the method was immunoSEQ multiplex PCR. The data contain tens of thousands of clones, approximately 90% of them singletons. Here the sequenced sample was CD8+ T cells from peripheral blood mononuclear cells, taken before pregnancy. These receptor sequences come from a female donor with multiple sclerosis, enrolled in a pregnancy study.

CDR3 region: CASSLLDRGYEQYF. The CDR3 nucleotides read TGTGCCAGCAGCTTATTGGACAGGGGGTACGAGCAGTACTTC. The V and J genes are TRBV7-8 and TRBJ2-7, with TRBD1 matching 10 bases. With V trimmed by 2 bases and J by 4 bases, 2 bases remained unmatched. This CDR3 contains 14 residues. Germline V CDR1 and CDR2: SGHVS, FQNEAQ.

A single count supports this clone. This chain joins TRBV19 and TRBJ2-2; 7 nucleotides align to TRBD2. This CDR3 is built from 18 residues. Germline loops: CDR1 LNHDA, CDR2 SQIVND (reference sequence). After removal of 5 bases from V and 3 bases from J, the junction contained 15 bases not matched to a gene. CDR3 in amino acids: CASSYRRAGELDTGELFF. CDR3 DNA: TGTGCCAGTAGTTATCGGCGTGCGGGAGAATTGGACACCGGGGAGCTGTTTTTT.

This rearrangement joins TRBV19 to TRBJ1-2; TRBD1 matches at 7 bases. Looked up from germline, CDR1 is LNHDA and CDR2 is SQIVND (reference sequence). The CDR3 extends over 15 amino acids. V trimming: 5 bases; J trimming: 1 base; junction bases outside the gene matches: 7. This CDR3 is CASSAGTDYNYGYTF. In DNA form, the CDR3 reads TGTGCCAGTAGTGCCGGGACAGACTATAACTATGGCTACACCTTC.

The genes are TRBV13 and TRBJ1-2; D perhaps matches TRBD1 (5 bases). Trimming took 0 bases from V and 8 from J, leaving 10 bases between them. This CDR3 region has 13 residues. Germline CDR1 PRHDT, CDR2 FYEKMQ (reference sequence). CDR3 sequence (DNA): TGTGCCAGCAGCTTAGGCCTAGGGGAAGGCTACACCTTC. This gives the protein CASSLGLGEGYTF.

The chain employs TRBV6-1 and TRBJ2-3, with 9 positions matching TRBD2. With 3 bases clipped from V and 4 bases from J, the junction kept 11 bases outside the gene matches. Germline CDR1 reads MNHNS; CDR2 reads SASEGT. CDR3 size: 17 residues. The CDR3 DNA reads as TGTGCCAGCAGTGACCGTACGGCGGGGGGGCCCTCAGATACGCAGTATTTT. As protein: CASSDRTAGGPSDTQYF.

This clone was detected only once. This chain uses TRBV5-1 with TRBJ2-5, with TRBD1 as a possible D gene (5 bases). Germline lookup yields CDR1 SGHRS and CDR2 YFSETQ. V shed 2 bases and J shed 2 bases, with 16 bases lying between them. The CDR3 length is 16 residues. The CDR3 sequence: CASSLNGASRQETQYF. CDR3 in DNA: TGCGCCAGCAGCTTAAATGGGGCGTCTCGTCAAGAGACCCAGTACTTC.

The genes are TRBV7-6 and TRBJ2-1, with TRBD2 identical over 7 bases. The trim removed 6 bases at V and 9 bases at J, leaving 8 bases unmatched. Germline CDR1 reads SGHVS; CDR2 reads FNYEAQ. The length of the CDR3 is 13 residues. In DNA form, the CDR3 reads TGTGCCAGCAGTCAAAGGTCGGGGGGTGAGCAGTTCTTC. Residues: CASSQRSGGEQFF. The complete variable domain, with remaining parts taken from reference TRBV7-6 and TRBJ2-1, reads GAGVSQSPRYKVTKRGQDVALRCDPISGHVSLYWYRQALGQGPEFLTYFNYEAQQDKSGLPNDRFSAERPEGSISTLTIQRTEQRDSAMYRCASSQRSGGEQFFGPGTRLTVL.